The TCR beta chain described here comes from a study of PD-1 blockade in classical Hodgkin lymphoma. The time point is: cycle 4 day 1 (C4D1), after more than five weeks of nivolumab. Exposure to brentuximab vedotin varied, and each patient had relapsed following autologous stem cell transplantation. Thawed PBMCs were subjected to magnetic negative selection, which yielded isolated CD8+ T cells. Here immunoSEQ multiplex PCR was the method, and the copy in TCRdb shows in-frame clones only, minus some. The data hold 9,500 to 10,000 clones, with approximately 69% observed a single time. Study-wide findings and caveats: A significant rise in TCR diversity by C4D1 was seen for CD4+ but not CD8+ cells. Patients who initiated nivolumab within 1 year of ASCT were excluded. Reported baseline diversity: healthy donors highest, relapsed/refractory patients lowest.

This CDR3 has 14 residues. V was pared by 5 bases and J by 5 bases, with 4 bases of the junction left unmatched. Looked up from germline, CDR1 is SEHNR and CDR2 is FQNEAQ (reference sequence). In the case of this clone: What it recognizes is unknown.

The receptor's source is a human donor with classical Hodgkin lymphoma. The gene calls are TRBV7-9 and TRBJ2-2; 8 bases fit TRBD2. The sequencing here drew on CD8+ T cells from blood, taken before the fourth cycle of nivolumab. The CDR3 reads CASSPTSETGELFF. In DNA form, the CDR3 reads TGTGCCAGCAGCCCGACTAGCGAGACCGGGGAGCTGTTTTTT.